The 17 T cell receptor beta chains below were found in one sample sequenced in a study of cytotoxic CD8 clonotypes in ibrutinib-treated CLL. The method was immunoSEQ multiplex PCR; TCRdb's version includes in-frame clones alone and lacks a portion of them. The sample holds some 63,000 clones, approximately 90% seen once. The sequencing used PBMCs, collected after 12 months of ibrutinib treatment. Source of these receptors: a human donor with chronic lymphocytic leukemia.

The DNA of the CDR3 is TGTGCCAGCAGCCTAGGGACAGTGAGCATGAACACTGAAGCTTTCTTT. Amino acids: CASSLGTVSMNTEAFF. The chain employs TRBV7-8 and TRBJ1-1; 7 bases map to TRBD1. Losses at the gene ends were 5 bases for V and 0 bases for J; bases not matched to a gene: 9. CDR3 length: 16 amino acids. Germline assignment: CDR1 SGHVS and CDR2 FQNEAQ.

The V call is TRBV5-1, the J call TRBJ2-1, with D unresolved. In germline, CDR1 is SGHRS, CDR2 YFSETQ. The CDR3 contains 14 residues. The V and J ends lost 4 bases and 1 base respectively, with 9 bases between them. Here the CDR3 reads CASSGPPSYNEQFF. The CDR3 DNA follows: TGCGCCAGCAGCGGGCCGCCGTCCTACAATGAGCAGTTCTTC.

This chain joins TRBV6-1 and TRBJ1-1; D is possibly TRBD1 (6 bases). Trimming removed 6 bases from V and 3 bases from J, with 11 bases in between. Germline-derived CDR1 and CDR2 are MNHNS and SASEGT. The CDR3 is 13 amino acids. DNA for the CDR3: TGTGCCAGCAGCCTAGAGGGGGACACTGAAGCTTTCTTT. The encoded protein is CASSLEGDTEAFF.

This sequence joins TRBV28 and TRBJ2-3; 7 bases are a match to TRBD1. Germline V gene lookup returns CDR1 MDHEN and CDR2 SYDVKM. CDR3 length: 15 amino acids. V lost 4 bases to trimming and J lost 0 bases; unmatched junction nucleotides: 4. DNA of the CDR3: TGTGCCAGCAGTTCCCCCAGGGGGAGCACAGATACGCAGTATTTT. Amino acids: CASSSPRGSTDTQYF. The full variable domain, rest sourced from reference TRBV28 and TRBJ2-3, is DVKVTQSSRYLVKRTGEKVFLECVQDMDHENMFWYRQDPGLGLRLIYFSYDVKMKEKGDIPEGYSVSREKKERFSLILESASTNQTSMYLCASSSPRGSTDTQYFGPGTRLTVL.

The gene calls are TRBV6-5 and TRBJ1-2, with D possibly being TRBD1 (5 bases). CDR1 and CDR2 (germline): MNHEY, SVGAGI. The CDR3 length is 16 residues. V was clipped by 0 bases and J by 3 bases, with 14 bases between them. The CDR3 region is CASSYSGTGSHYGYTF. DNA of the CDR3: TGTGCCAGCAGTTACTCGGGGACCGGCTCACACTATGGCTACACCTTC.

CDR3 residues: CASRRLGSNQPQHF. CDR3 coding DNA: TGTGCCAGCAGGCGCCTGGGAAGCAATCAGCCCCAGCATTTT. V and J are TRBV5-6 and TRBJ1-5; D ambiguous. V was shortened by 5 bases and J by 1 base, with 10 bases between the two germline ends. Germline V gene data show CDR1 as SGHDT and CDR2 as YYEEEE. The CDR3 sequence is 14 residues long.

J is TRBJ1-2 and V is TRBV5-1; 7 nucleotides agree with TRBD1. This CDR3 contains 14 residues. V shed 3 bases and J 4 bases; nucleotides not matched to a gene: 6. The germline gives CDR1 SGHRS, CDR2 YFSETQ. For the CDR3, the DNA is TGCGCCAGCAGCTCCACAGGGGCCCCCTATGGCTACACCTTC. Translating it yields CASSSTGAPYGYTF.

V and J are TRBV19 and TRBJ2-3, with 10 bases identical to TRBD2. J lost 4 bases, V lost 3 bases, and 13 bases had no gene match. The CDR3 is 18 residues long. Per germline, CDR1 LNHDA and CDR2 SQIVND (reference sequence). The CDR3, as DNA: TGTGCCAGTAGTATGGTCTATGGGAGCGGGAGGGCCGCAGATACGCAGTATTTT. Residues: CASSMVYGSGRAADTQYF.

The CDR3: CASSPVGVGNQPQHF. The CDR3 coding sequence is TGTGCCAGCAGCCCGGTTGGGGTGGGCAATCAGCCCCAGCATTTT. The chain has TRBV7-9 and TRBJ1-5; D gene unclear. Germline V lookup: CDR1 SEHNR, CDR2 FQNEAQ (reference sequence). Between the trimmed V and J ends, which lost 5 bases and 2 bases, there was a span of 13 bases. This CDR3 has 15 amino acids. Together with reference TRBV7-9 and TRBJ1-5, the CDR3 gives the full variable domain: DTGVSQNPRHKITKRGQNVTFRCDPISEHNRLYWYRQTLGQGPEFLTYFQNEAQLEKSRLLSDRFSAERPKGSFSTLEIQRTEQGDSAMYLCASSPVGVGNQPQHFGDGTRLSIL.

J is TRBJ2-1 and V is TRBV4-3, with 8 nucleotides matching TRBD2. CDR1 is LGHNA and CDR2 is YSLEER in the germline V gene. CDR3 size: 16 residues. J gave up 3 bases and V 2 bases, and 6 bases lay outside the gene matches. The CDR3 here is CASSQTAAGDYNEQFF. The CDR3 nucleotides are TGCGCCAGCAGCCAAACAGCAGCGGGAGACTACAATGAGCAGTTCTTC.

CDR3 amino acids: CAWSVGPGRLKGETQYF. As DNA, the CDR3 is TGTGCCTGGAGTGTAGGTCCAGGAAGGCTGAAGGGGGAGACCCAGTACTTC. The chain couples TRBV30 to TRBJ2-5; D possibly corresponds to TRBD1 (5 bases). The CDR3 has 17 amino acids. From germline, CDR1 is GTSNPN and CDR2 SVGIG (reference sequence). The germline V and J ends were trimmed by 0 bases and 5 bases, with 22 bases remaining between them.

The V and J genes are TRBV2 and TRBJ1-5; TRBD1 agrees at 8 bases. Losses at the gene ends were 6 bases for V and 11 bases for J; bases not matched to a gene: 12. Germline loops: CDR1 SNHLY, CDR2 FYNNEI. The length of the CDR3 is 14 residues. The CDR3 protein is CASRPGTGVLTQHF. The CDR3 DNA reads TGTGCCAGCAGACCCGGGACAGGCGTTCTGACCCAGCATTTT. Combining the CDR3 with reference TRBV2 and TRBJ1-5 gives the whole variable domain EPEVTQTPSHQVTQMGQEVILRCVPISNHLYFYWYRQILGQKVEFLVSFYNNEISEKSEIFDDQFSVERPDGSNFTLKIRSTKLEDSAMYFCASRPGTGVLTQHFGDGTRLSIL.

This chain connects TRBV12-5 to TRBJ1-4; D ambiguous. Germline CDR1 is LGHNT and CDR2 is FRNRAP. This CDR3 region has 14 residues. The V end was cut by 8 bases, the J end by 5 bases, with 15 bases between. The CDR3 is CASSFPNENEKLFF. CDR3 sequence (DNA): TGTGCTAGTTCCTTTCCAAACGAGAATGAAAAACTGTTTTTT.

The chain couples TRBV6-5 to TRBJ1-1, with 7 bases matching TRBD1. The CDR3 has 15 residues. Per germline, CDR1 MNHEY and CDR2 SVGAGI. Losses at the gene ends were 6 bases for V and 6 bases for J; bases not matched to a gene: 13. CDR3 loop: CASSKDRAGMAEAFF. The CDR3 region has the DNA TGTGCCAGCAGCAAAGACAGGGCAGGAATGGCTGAAGCTTTCTTT.

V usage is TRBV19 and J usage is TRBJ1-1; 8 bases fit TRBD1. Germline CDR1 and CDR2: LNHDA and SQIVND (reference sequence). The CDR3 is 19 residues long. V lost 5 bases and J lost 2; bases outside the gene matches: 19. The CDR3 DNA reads TGTGCCAGTAGTTCCTCCCTCCCCCCCCAGACAGGGGCAAACACTGAAGCTTTCTTT. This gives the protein CASSSSLPPQTGANTEAFF.

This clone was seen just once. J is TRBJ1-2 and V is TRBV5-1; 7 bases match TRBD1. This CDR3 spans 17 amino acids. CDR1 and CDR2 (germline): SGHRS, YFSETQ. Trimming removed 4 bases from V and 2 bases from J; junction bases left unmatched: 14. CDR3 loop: CASSLQGTQNLNYGYTF. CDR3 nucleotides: TGCGCCAGCAGCCTACAGGGGACACAGAACCTGAACTATGGCTACACCTTC.

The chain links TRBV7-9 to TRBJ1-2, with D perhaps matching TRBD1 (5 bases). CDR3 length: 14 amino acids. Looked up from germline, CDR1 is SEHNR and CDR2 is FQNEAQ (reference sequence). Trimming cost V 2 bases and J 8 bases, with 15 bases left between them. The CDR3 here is CASSLTGRDLGYTF. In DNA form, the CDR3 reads TGTGCCAGCAGCTTAACTGGGCGGGACCTCGGCTACACCTTC.